These 13 T cell receptor beta chains were all obtained from the same sample, sequenced in a study of control samples from healthy donors and cancer patients (TCRdb year 2020). The method behind the library was the immunoSEQ multiplex PCR assay. TCRdb carries this immuneACCESS record with in-frame sequences only. Its versions omit some clonotypes, under half of them owing to an unresolved V gene in the studies checked, with the rest unexplained. The sample profile shows around 45,000 clones; around 70% of them were found once. The ten largest clones add up to over 15% of the sample. The sequencing sample was made of formalin-fixed, paraffin-embedded tissue. The origin of the receptors is a male donor with melanoma.

V usage is TRBV6-5 and J usage is TRBJ2-3; D remains unclear. The germline gives CDR1 MNHEY, CDR2 SVGAGI. This CDR3 has 16 residues. V lost 4 bases, J lost 0 bases, and 14 bases lay in between. The CDR3 loop reads CASSSQALTSTDTQYF. The CDR3 DNA reads as TGTGCCAGCAGTTCTCAGGCTTTGACTAGCACAGATACGCAGTATTTT.

The V call is TRBV21-1, the J call TRBJ1-3; the D segment call TRBD1 is taken from the table without a DNA check. TRBV21-1 is an annotated pseudogene. The CDR3 has 17 residues. The CDR3 nucleotides read TGTGCCAGCAGCAAAGAATTCCCGACCCAGGGTGGAAACACCATATATTTT. This gives the protein CASSKEFPTQGGNTIYF.

The rearrangement joins TRBV12-1 to TRBJ1-1; the table names TRBD1, a call not compared with the DNA. TRBV12-1 is labeled a pseudogene. This CDR3 comprises 12 residues. This chain's CDR3 is CASSFQGTEAFF. In DNA, the CDR3 is TGTGCCAGCAGCTTTCAGGGCACTGAAGCTTTCTTT.

The rearrangement joins TRBV23-1 to TRBJ2-7; 9 nucleotides line up with TRBD1. TRBV23-1 is given ORF status, its function remaining uncertain. The CDR3 contains 14 residues. Trimming cost V 6 bases and J 4 bases; bases outside gene matches: 7. Here the CDR3 DNA reads TGCGCCAGCAGCGCCGGGACAGGGAGGTACGAGCAGTACTTC. Translated: CASSAGTGRYEQYF.

This clone showed up just a few times. CDR3 region: CASSLLQSGNTIYF. CDR3 nucleotides: TGTGCCAGCAGTTTATTGCAGTCTGGAAACACCATATATTTT. The chain uses TRBV28 and TRBJ1-3; the D is unclear. CDR1 MDHEN and CDR2 SYDVKM come from the germline V gene. The V and J ends lost 1 base and 1 base respectively, with 5 bases between them. CDR3 size: 14 residues.

With respect to this clone: It differs at one base from a far larger clone, so likely a read error. The chain links TRBV27 to TRBJ2-3, with 9 bases aligning to TRBD2. There are 16 residues in the CDR3. V lost 4 bases and J lost 1; bases outside the gene matches: 6. Germline CDR1 and CDR2: MNHEY and SMNVEV (reference sequence). CDR3 bases: TGTGCCAGCAGTTCCGGAAGACTAGCGGGCACAGATACGCAGTATTTT. It specifies CASSSGRLAGTDTQYF.

CDR3 amino acids: CASSVATGAHSGNTIYF. The CDR3 nucleotides are TGTGCCAGCAGCGTAGCGACAGGGGCCCACTCTGGAAACACCATATATTTT. The V call is TRBV9, the J call TRBJ1-3; 8 bases agree with TRBD1. There are 17 residues in the CDR3. The V segment lost 0 bases and the J segment 0 bases; nucleotides outside the gene matches: 5. The V gene's germline CDR1 is SGDLS and CDR2 YYNGEE.

This clone was detected only once. The V call is TRBV14, the J call TRBJ1-5; no clear D gene. Trimming took 1 base from V and 7 from J, leaving 8 bases between them. Germline V CDR1 and CDR2: SGHDN, FVKESK. This CDR3 has 13 amino acids. For the CDR3, the DNA is TGTGCCAGCAGCCAAGGGCCGGGACAGCCCCAGCATTTT. The encoded protein is CASSQGPGQPQHF.

DNA for the CDR3: TGTGCCAGCAGCAAGCGGGAGGGCGGCACCGGGGAGCTGTTTTTT. Its protein product is CASSKREGGTGELFF. The chain couples TRBV2 to TRBJ2-2; 10 nucleotides agree with TRBD2. Trimming took 6 bases from V and 4 from J; bases not matched to a gene: 5. Germline CDR1 is SNHLY and CDR2 is FYNNEI. The length of the CDR3 is 15 residues.

The chain recombines TRBV6-5 with TRBJ1-1, with D possibly TRBD1 on 5 matching bases. The germline gives CDR1 MNHEY, CDR2 SVGAGI. The CDR3 sequence is 12 residues long. Between the trimmed V and J ends, which lost 6 bases and 12 bases, there was a span of 17 bases. The CDR3 protein is CASSKGVGSTFF. CDR3 DNA: TGTGCCAGCAGCAAAGGGGTGGGGTCGACTTTCTTT.

This clone was seen ten or more times. This chain joins TRBV14 and TRBJ2-1; D is possibly TRBD1 (6 bases). The CDR3 runs to 14 residues. From germline, CDR1 is SGHDN and CDR2 FVKESK. Trimming left V 1 base short and J 9 bases short, with 13 bases between. The CDR3 region is CASSQAGTTGEQFF. DNA of the CDR3: TGTGCCAGCAGCCAAGCCGGGACAACGGGTGAGCAGTTCTTC.

The chain uses TRBV6-5 and TRBJ2-2, with a weak D call TRBD1 (6 bases). The V gene lost 7 bases and the J gene lost 4 bases, with 10 bases spanning the gap. CDR1 is MNHEY, CDR2 SVGAGI, per germline. The CDR3 has 13 residues. In nucleotides, the CDR3 is TGTGCCAGCAAAACAGGGTTCACCGGGGAGCTGTTTTTT. Translation: CASKTGFTGELFF.

This clone was seen more than once but under ten times. The chain combines TRBV5-1 with TRBJ1-2; D gene ambiguous. There are 12 residues in the CDR3. The V end lost 0 bases, the J end lost 4 bases, and 4 bases lay between the germline ends. CDR1 and CDR2 (germline): SGHRS, YFSETQ. Written as DNA, the CDR3 is TGCGCCAGCAGCTTGGAGGGCTATGGCTACACCTTC. It encodes CASSLEGYGYTF. Filled out from reference TRBV5-1 and TRBJ1-2, the complete variable domain reads KAGVTQTPRYLIKTRGQQVTLSCSPISGHRSVSWYQQTPGQGLQFLFEYFSETQRNKGNFPGRFSGRQFSNSRSEMNVSTLELGDSALYLCASSLEGYGYTFGSGTRLTVV.